A single sample is the source of the 21 T cell receptor beta chains below, sequenced in a study of T cell responses to AZD1222 COVID-19 vaccine. Sequenced by immunoSEQ multiplex PCR; TCRdb stores in-frame clones only, minus some. This sample has around 130,000 clones, with about 94% found just once. The sequencing used peripheral blood, collected on day 0 of AZD1222 vaccination. Receptors were obtained from an adult in good health.

The chain employs TRBV3-1 (or the pseudogene TRBV3-2) and TRBJ2-5; perhaps TRBD2 as D (5 bases). Looked up from germline, CDR1 is LGHDT and CDR2 is YNNKEL (reference sequence). This CDR3 contains 17 residues. V lost 0 bases and J 5 bases, leaving 19 bases between the germline ends. This CDR3 is CASSQDVLDGVRETQYF. The CDR3 DNA follows: TGTGCCAGCAGCCAAGACGTTCTTGACGGGGTCCGGGAGACCCAGTACTTC.

Regarding this clone: The sample contains more than one DNA sequence encoding this CDR3. This chain joins TRBV5-4 and TRBJ1-2; D gene unclear. The CDR3 has 11 residues. Germline CDR1 reads SGHNT; CDR2 reads YYREEE (reference sequence). Trimming cost V 0 bases and J 8 bases, with 5 bases left between them. The CDR3 DNA follows: TGTGCCAGCAGCTTGGAAGGAGGCTACACCTTC. It translates to CASSLEGGYTF.

The rearrangement joins TRBV27 to TRBJ1-6, with D unclear. Per the germline V gene, CDR1 is MNHEY and CDR2 is SMNVEV (reference sequence). The ends were cut back, 5 bases at V and 1 base at J, with 12 bases in the middle. This CDR3 is 16 amino acids long. Here the CDR3 reads CASSTDPGSYNSPLHF. Written as DNA, the CDR3 is TGTGCCAGCAGTACAGACCCTGGTTCCTATAATTCACCCCTCCACTTT.

V is TRBV10-3 and J is TRBJ1-1, with D perhaps matching TRBD1 (5 bases). Deletions cut 4 bases from V and 2 bases from J, with 17 bases between. The germline gives CDR1 ENHRY, CDR2 SYGVKD. This CDR3 comprises 16 residues. CDR3 in DNA: TGTGCCATCAGTGCATTCCCCGGGAGGGGAAACACTGAAGCTTTCTTT. Translation gives CAISAFPGRGNTEAFF.

The V call is TRBV18, the J call TRBJ2-7, with TRBD1 as a possible D gene (5 bases). CDR1 is KGHSH and CDR2 is LQKENI in the germline V gene. V lost 2 bases, J lost 0 bases, and 8 bases lay in between. The CDR3 spans 14 residues. The CDR3 sequence is CASSPKGHSYEQYF. The CDR3 DNA follows: TGTGCCAGCTCACCAAAGGGGCACTCCTACGAGCAGTACTTC.

V and J are TRBV7-3 and TRBJ2-2; TRBD2 might be the D (5 bases). V shed 3 bases and J shed 7 bases, with 9 bases lying between them. The CDR3 totals 13 residues. Germline CDR1 is SGHTA and CDR2 is FQGTGA. CDR3 in DNA: TGTGCCAGCAGCTTTGACGCGGGCGGGGAGCTGTTTTTT. It codes for CASSFDAGGELFF.

The V call is TRBV5-1, the J call TRBJ2-1, with D unresolved. Trimming cost V 0 bases and J 4 bases, with 11 bases left between them. This CDR3 has 15 amino acids. Germline V CDR1 and CDR2: SGHRS, YFSETQ. CDR3 sequence: CASSLAGLDYNEQFF. Here the CDR3 DNA reads TGCGCCAGCAGCTTGGCCGGGCTGGATTACAATGAGCAGTTCTTC.

The V call is TRBV5-4, the J call TRBJ2-7, with 9 bases lining up with TRBD1. Germline CDR1 reads SGHNT; CDR2 reads YYREEE (reference sequence). The ends lost 5 bases at V and 0 bases at J; junction bases unmatched: 21. The CDR3 covers 20 residues. The CDR3: CASSGYRTGVGNLFSYEQYF. Written as DNA, the CDR3 is TGTGCCAGCAGTGGATACCGGACAGGGGTCGGGAACCTTTTCTCCTACGAGCAGTACTTC.

This sequence joins TRBV2 and TRBJ2-7, with D perhaps matching TRBD1 or TRBD2 (6 bases each). V was cut by 7 bases and J by 0 bases, with 13 bases left in between. Germline lookup yields CDR1 SNHLY and CDR2 FYNNEI. The CDR3 has 14 amino acids. The DNA for the CDR3 is TGTGCCAGCATGGCTCGGGGGCACTCCTACGAGCAGTACTTC. It specifies CASMARGHSYEQYF.

The chain carries TRBV24-1 and TRBJ2-7; weak D call: TRBD2 (5 bases). This CDR3 is built from 14 residues. V lost 6 bases, J lost 2 bases, and 13 bases lay in between. Germline-derived CDR1 and CDR2 are KGHDR and SFDVKD. CDR3 amino acids: CATSQVQRTYEQYF. The CDR3 DNA reads as TGTGCCACCAGTCAAGTCCAGCGGACCTACGAGCAGTACTTC.

The V and J genes are TRBV6-5 and TRBJ1-6, with 7 bases matching TRBD1. The junction had 5 bases not matched to a gene; V was cut back by 7 bases and J by 5 bases. The CDR3 is 14 residues long. CDR1 MNHEY and CDR2 SVGAGI come from the germline V gene. The CDR3 coding sequence is TGTGCCAGCACTCGACAGGGCCATAATTCACCCCTCCACTTT. Translating it yields CASTRQGHNSPLHF.

The chain combines TRBV9 with TRBJ1-2, with D hard to call. The germline V gene encodes CDR1 SGDLS and CDR2 YYNGEE. Trimming stripped 0 bases from V and 5 bases from J, with 5 bases between. The length of the CDR3 is 12 residues. CDR3: CASSVDDYGYTF. CDR3 in DNA: TGTGCCAGCAGCGTAGACGATTATGGCTACACCTTC.

The CDR3 nucleotides read TGTGCCAGCAGTTTAACCCTCGGGGACAGGGATTATGGCTACACCTTC. This gives the protein CASSLTLGDRDYGYTF. V usage is TRBV27 and J usage is TRBJ1-2; 9 nucleotides agree with TRBD1. This CDR3 comprises 16 residues. With V trimmed by 2 bases and J by 5 bases, 9 bases remained unmatched. Germline V gene data show CDR1 as MNHEY and CDR2 as SMNVEV (reference sequence).

CDR3 bases: TGTGCCAGCAGCAAAGGTCCCGGAGGCTGTGGCTACACCTTC. Protein: CASSKGPGGCGYTF. This sequence joins TRBV21-1 and TRBJ1-2. TRBV21-1 is tagged as a pseudogene. This CDR3 contains 14 residues.

This chain connects TRBV6-5 to TRBJ1-1; D ambiguous. CDR1 is MNHEY, CDR2 SVGAGI, per germline. The V end lost 5 bases, the J end lost 1 base, and 11 bases lay between the germline ends. CDR3 length: 14 amino acids. CDR3 DNA: TGTGCCAGCAGTACCTTCCCGAGGAACACTGAAGCTTTCTTT. It translates to CASSTFPRNTEAFF.

The count of this clone is one. This chain links TRBV29-1 with TRBJ1-1; D unresolved. The ends were cut back, 5 bases at V and 0 bases at J, with 7 bases in the middle. CDR3 size: 12 residues. CDR1 and CDR2 (germline): SQVTM, ANQGSEA. The CDR3 reads CSVSRVNTEAFF. As DNA, the CDR3 is TGCAGCGTTTCCAGAGTGAACACTGAAGCTTTCTTT.

This clone was seen more than once but under ten times. J is TRBJ1-2 and V is TRBV25-1; D possibly corresponds to TRBD1 (5 bases). Germline V gene lookup returns CDR1 MGHDK and CDR2 SYGVNS. The CDR3 is 12 residues long. Trimming removed 8 bases from V and 1 base from J, with 8 bases in between. DNA of the CDR3: TGTGCCAGCCGAGGGGTTAACTATGGCTACACCTTC. Translated: CASRGVNYGYTF.

The V call is TRBV7-9, the J call TRBJ1-4, with no clear D. Trimming shortened V by 0 bases and J by 5 bases, and 13 bases separated the two germline ends. CDR1 is SEHNR, CDR2 FQNEAQ, per germline (reference sequence). The CDR3 runs to 16 residues. The CDR3 is CASSLALLNDNEKLFF. CDR3 in DNA: TGTGCCAGCAGCTTAGCTCTTCTGAACGACAATGAAAAACTGTTTTTT.

The chain uses TRBV6-4 and TRBJ1-1; TRBD1 matches at 7 bases. Germline CDR1 and CDR2: MRHNA and SNTAGT. This CDR3 has 14 residues. After removal of 6 bases from V and 3 bases from J, the junction contained 7 bases not matched to a gene. The CDR3 is CASSFRGADTEAFF. The CDR3 nucleotides read TGTGCCAGCAGCTTCAGGGGGGCCGACACTGAAGCTTTCTTT.

The chain employs TRBV7-3 and TRBJ1-2; 7 nucleotides match TRBD1. This CDR3 region has 15 residues. J was trimmed by 8 bases and V by 3 bases; bases with no gene match: 12. The germline V gene has CDR1 SGHTA and CDR2 FQGTGA. The CDR3 loop reads CASSLRTGGLQGYTF. DNA for the CDR3: TGTGCCAGCAGCTTGCGGACAGGCGGGCTTCAAGGCTACACCTTC.

V usage is TRBV11-3 and J usage is TRBJ1-3; maybe TRBD1 (6 bases). This CDR3 comprises 15 residues. Trimming stripped 4 bases from V and 1 base from J, with 11 bases between. Germline V gene lookup returns CDR1 SGHNT and CDR2 YENEEA. The CDR3 region is CASSSGQGSGNTIYF. The CDR3 bases are TGTGCCAGCAGCTCCGGGCAGGGGTCTGGAAACACCATATATTTT.